This TCR beta chain was profiled in a study of control samples from healthy donors and cancer patients. The method was immunoSEQ multiplex PCR; TCRdb's version includes in-frame clones alone and lacks a portion of them. The sample shows roughly 120,000 clones, just over 90% of them seen only once. Trimming removed 6 bases at V and 7 bases at J, with 16 bases between. Germline CDR1 is SGHRS and CDR2 is YFSETQ. CDR3 size: 13 residues. This chain joins TRBV5-1 and TRBJ1-1, with D perhaps matching TRBD1 (5 bases). The sequenced material came from blood. The clonotype originates from a human donor in good health. The donor label of this sample is uncertain. CDR3 sequence reads: CASKQNSDSEAFF. The DNA for the CDR3 is TGCGCCAGCAAACAGAATAGTGACAGTGAAGCTTTCTTT.